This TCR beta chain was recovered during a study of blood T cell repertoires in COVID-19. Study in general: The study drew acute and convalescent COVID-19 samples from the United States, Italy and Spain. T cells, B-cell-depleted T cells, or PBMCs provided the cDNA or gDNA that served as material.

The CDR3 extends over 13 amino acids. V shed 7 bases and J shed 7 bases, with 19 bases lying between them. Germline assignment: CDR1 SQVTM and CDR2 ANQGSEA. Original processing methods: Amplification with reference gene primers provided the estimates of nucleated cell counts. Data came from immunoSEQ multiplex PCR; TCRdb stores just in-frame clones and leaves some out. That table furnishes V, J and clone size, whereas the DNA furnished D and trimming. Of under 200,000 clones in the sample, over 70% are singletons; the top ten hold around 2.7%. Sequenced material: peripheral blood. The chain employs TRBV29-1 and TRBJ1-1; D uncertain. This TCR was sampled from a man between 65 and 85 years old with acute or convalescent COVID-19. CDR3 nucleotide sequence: TGCAGCGCCCGGGTGAGGGAAATGGGTGAAGCTTTCTTT. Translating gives CSARVREMGEAFF.